The entry below describes one T cell receptor (beta chain). As handled by the study authors: Scientists estimated how many nucleated cells there were by amplifying reference gene primers. The data were produced by immunoSEQ multiplex PCR, yet TCRdb's version contains in-frame clones alone and is incomplete. The V and J calls and clone size were taken over from that table, and D and trimming were inferred from the DNA. Of roughly 61,000 clones in the sample, 75% to 95% are singletons; the top ten hold 2% to 2.5%. The CDR3 covers 19 residues. V lost 0 bases to trimming and J lost 2 bases, with 20 bases between them. Germline-derived CDR1 and CDR2 are MNHNS and SASEGT. This sample was taken from a study of blood T cell repertoires in COVID-19. Study at large: The study drew acute and convalescent COVID-19 samples from the United States, Italy and Spain. T cells, B-cell-depleted T cells, or PBMCs supplied cDNA or gDNA.

Sequenced input: peripheral blood. The chain uses TRBV6-1 and TRBJ2-4, with a weak D call TRBD1 (6 bases). The clonotype originates from a man aged 60-69 years with acute or convalescent COVID-19. CDR3 sequence: CASSEASGVRVGTKNIQYF. In DNA form, the CDR3 reads TGTGCCAGCAGTGAAGCTTCAGGGGTGAGGGTTGGGACCAAAAACATTCAGTACTTC.